Following are 5 T cell receptor beta chains from one sample sequenced in a study of blood T cell repertoires in COVID-19 (dated by TCRdb to 2020 to 2021). Libraries were built with the immunoSEQ multiplex PCR assay. The table comes from immuneACCESS by way of TCRdb, which keeps in-frame sequences with V and J called. Part of the clones is missing from these tables; in studies checked, under half for an unresolved V gene and the rest for unknown reasons. The sample table contains almost 350,000 clones; only one count was recorded for 88% of them. Approximately 1% of the sample belongs to the ten largest clones. What was sequenced was PBMCs or T cells enriched from blood (not recorded which). The origin of the receptors is a young woman who had been exposed to COVID-19.

The chain is built from TRBV3-1 (or the pseudogene TRBV3-2) and TRBJ1-6; D may be TRBD1 (5 bases). CDR3 length: 14 residues. Germline assignment: CDR1 LGHDT and CDR2 YNNKEL (reference sequence). V was pared by 8 bases and J by 8 bases, with 16 bases between. The CDR3 loop reads CASRAGRGDSPLHF. The CDR3 region has the DNA TGTGCCAGCCGAGCGGGACGGGGTGATTCACCCCTCCACTTT.

The chain employs TRBV9 and TRBJ2-2, with a weak D call TRBD2 (6 bases). The CDR3 runs to 17 residues. V was pared by 0 bases and J by 0 bases, with 12 bases between. Germline assignment: CDR1 SGDLS and CDR2 YYNGEE. CDR3 bases: TGTGCCAGCAGCGTAGTAGCTAGCGTAGCGAACACCGGGGAGCTGTTTTTT. Encoded protein: CASSVVASVANTGELFF. Drawing the rest from reference TRBV9 and TRBJ2-2, the complete variable domain is DSGVTQTPKHLITATGQRVTLRCSPRSGDLSVYWYQQSLDQGLQFLIQYYNGEERAKGNILERFSAQQFPDLHSELNLSSLELGDSALYFCASSVVASVANTGELFFGEGSRLTVL.

This clone was observed once. The genes are TRBV5-1 and TRBJ1-4; maybe TRBD1 (6 bases). Germline CDR1 and CDR2: SGHRS and YFSETQ. V lost 2 bases and J 0 bases, leaving 8 bases between the germline ends. This CDR3 is built from 15 residues. The CDR3 region has the DNA TGCGCCAGCAGCTTAGGGGGATCAACTAATGAAAAACTGTTTTTT. As protein: CASSLGGSTNEKLFF.

The CDR3 nucleotides read TGTGCCAGCAGCCCCCGGGACTCCCTTGGCGAGCAGTACTTC. Translating it yields CASSPRDSLGEQYF. V and J are TRBV11-2 and TRBJ2-7; possibly TRBD2 for D (6 bases). This CDR3 contains 14 residues. Between the trimmed V and J ends, which lost 5 bases and 6 bases, there was a span of 17 bases. Germline V lookup: CDR1 SGHAT, CDR2 FQNNGV. The whole variable domain, remainder taken from reference TRBV11-2 and TRBJ2-7, is EAGVAQSPRYKIIEKRQSVAFWCNPISGHATLYWYQQILGQGPKLLIQFQNNGVVDDSQLPKDRFSAERLKGVDSTLKIQPAKLEDSAVYLCASSPRDSLGEQYFGPGTRLTVT.

Many counts were recorded for this clone. The chain joins TRBV4-2 to TRBJ1-5; 9 positions match TRBD1. V shed 0 bases, J shed 1 base, and the junction held 4 bases outside the gene matches. Per the germline V gene, CDR1 is LGHNA and CDR2 is YNFKEQ. The CDR3 spans 17 residues. The CDR3 nucleotides are TGTGCCAGCAGCCAAGACGGGACAGGGAGAAGCAATCAGCCCCAGCATTTT. Translating gives CASSQDGTGRSNQPQHF.